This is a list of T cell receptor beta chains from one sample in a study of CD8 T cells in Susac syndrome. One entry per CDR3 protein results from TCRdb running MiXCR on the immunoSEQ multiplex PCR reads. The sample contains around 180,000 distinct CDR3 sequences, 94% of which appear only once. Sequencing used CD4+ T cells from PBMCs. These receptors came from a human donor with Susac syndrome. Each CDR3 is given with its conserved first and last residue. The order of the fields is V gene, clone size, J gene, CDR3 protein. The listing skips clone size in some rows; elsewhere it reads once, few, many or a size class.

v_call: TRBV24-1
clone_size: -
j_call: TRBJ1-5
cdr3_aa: CATSDSTGNQPQHF

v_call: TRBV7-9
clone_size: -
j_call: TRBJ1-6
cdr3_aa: CASGGGSSNSPLHF

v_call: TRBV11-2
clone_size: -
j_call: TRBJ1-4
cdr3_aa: CASSLEGGSYEKLFF

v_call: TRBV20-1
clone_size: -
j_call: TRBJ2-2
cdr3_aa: CSARQGARTGELFF

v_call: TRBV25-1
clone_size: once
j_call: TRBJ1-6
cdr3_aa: CASSSASRSPLHF

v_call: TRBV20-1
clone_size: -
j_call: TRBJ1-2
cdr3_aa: CSAMEADRAGGGYTF

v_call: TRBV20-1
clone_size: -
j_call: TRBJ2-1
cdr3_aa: CSARDPRGRSSYNEQFF

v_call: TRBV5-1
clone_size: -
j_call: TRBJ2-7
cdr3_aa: CASSSGTGGASYEQYF

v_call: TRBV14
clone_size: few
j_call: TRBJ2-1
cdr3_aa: CASSPDYYNEQFF

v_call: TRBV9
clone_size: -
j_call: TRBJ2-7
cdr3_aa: CASSVDPTSAGYEQYF

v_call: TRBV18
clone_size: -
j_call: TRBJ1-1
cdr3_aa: CASSPLGQGANTEAFF

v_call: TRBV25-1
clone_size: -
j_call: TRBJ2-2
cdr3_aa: CASSGRINTGELFF

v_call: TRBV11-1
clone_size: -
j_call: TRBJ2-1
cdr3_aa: CASSSQRGDEQFF

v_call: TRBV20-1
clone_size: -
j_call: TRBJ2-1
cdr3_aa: CSVKVYNEQFF

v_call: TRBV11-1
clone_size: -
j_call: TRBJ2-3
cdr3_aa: CASSPQRDTQYF

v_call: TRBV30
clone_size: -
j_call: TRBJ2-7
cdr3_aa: CAWSVRGPAEQYF

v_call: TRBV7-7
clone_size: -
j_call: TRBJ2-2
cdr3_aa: CASGNSPNTGELFF

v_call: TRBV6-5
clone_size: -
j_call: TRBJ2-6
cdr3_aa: CASRRTGGANVLTF

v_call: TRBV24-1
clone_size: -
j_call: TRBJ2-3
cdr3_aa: CATNGGGRSHTDTQYF

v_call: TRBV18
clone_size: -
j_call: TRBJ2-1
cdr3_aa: CASSPPGAASSYNEQFF

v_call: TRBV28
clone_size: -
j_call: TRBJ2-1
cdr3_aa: CASSLGTSRYNEQFF

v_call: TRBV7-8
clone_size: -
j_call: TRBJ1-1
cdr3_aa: CASSLRGTRNTEAFF

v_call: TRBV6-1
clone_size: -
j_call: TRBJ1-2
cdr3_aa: CASSPGIPTGTYGYTF

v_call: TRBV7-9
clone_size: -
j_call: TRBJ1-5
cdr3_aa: CASSLGVNQPQHF

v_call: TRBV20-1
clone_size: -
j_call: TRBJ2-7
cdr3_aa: CSAPSSERLSYEQYF

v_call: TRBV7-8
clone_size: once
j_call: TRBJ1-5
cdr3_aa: CASSLSGDSNQPQHF

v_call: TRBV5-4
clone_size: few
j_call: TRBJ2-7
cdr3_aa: CASSLLSEQYF

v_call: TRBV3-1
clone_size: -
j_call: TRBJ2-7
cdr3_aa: CASSSRGLQYF

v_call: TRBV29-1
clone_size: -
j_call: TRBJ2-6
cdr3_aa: CSVGANSGANVLTF